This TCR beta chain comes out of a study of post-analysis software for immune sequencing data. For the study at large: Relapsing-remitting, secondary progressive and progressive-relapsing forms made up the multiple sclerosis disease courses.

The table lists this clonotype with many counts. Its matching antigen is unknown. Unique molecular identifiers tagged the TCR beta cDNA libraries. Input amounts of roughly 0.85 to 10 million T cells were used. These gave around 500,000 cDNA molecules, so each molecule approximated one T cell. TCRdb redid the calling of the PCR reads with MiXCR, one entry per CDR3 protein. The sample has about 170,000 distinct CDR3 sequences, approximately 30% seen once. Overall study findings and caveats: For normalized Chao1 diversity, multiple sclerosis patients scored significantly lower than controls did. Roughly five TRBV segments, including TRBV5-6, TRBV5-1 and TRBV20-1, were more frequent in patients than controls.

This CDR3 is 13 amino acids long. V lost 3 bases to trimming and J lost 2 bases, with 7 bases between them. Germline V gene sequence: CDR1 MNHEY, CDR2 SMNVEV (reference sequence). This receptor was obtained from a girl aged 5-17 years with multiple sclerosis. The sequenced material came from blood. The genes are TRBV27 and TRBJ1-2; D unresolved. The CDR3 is CASSFRENYGYTF. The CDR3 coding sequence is TGTGCCAGCAGTTTCCGGGAGAACTATGGCTACACCTTC.